These T cell receptor beta chains were read from a single sample in a study of OX40 agonist ivuxolimab in advanced cancers. Method: immunoSEQ multiplex PCR; TCRdb's copy keeps in-frame clones and lacks some. Among roughly 74,000 clones listed, roughly 90% were seen once. Sample: CD4+ or CD8+ T cells sorted from blood, taken in a trial of the OX40 agonist ivuxolimab. The receptors stem from an adult with an advanced solid tumor such as melanoma, head and neck, liver or kidney cancer. The CDR3 runs from the conserved cysteine through the conserved F or W. D genes are given only for firm matches. Size is stated for part of the rows, as once, few or many counts, or as a class when the clone is expanded.

CDR3 protein: CASSSRDSAGEQFF; CDR3 DNA: TGTGCCAGCAGCTCCCGGGACTCCGCTGGTGAGCAGTTCTTC; V gene: TRBV9; J gene: TRBJ2-1; D gene: -; clone size: -
CDR3 protein: CASSLDPLLAGINTGELFF; CDR3 DNA: TGTGCCAGCAGCTTAGATCCTTTATTAGCGGGGATAAACACCGGGGAGCTGTTTTTT; V gene: TRBV11-2; J gene: TRBJ2-2; D gene: TRBD2; clone size: -
CDR3 protein: CAWSSPPLTGGAGTSYNEQFF; CDR3 DNA: TGTGCCTGGAGTTCCCCTCCCCTTACAGGGGGCGCAGGGACCTCCTACAATGAGCAGTTCTTC; V gene: TRBV30; J gene: TRBJ2-1; D gene: TRBD1; clone size: -
CDR3 protein: CASSETNRVHGANVLTF; CDR3 DNA: TGCGCCAGCAGTGAGACTAACAGGGTTCACGGGGCCAACGTCCTGACTTTC; V gene: TRBV10-1; J gene: TRBJ2-6; D gene: -; clone size: -
CDR3 protein: CASSTGPGGSYNEQFF; CDR3 DNA: TGTGCCAGCAGCACTGGTCCGGGTGGCTCCTACAATGAGCAGTTCTTC; V gene: TRBV5-6; J gene: TRBJ2-1; D gene: -; clone size: -
CDR3 protein: CASSLGGGEQYF; CDR3 DNA: TGTGCCAGCAGCTTAGGGGGTGGCGAGCAGTACTTC; V gene: TRBV7-9; J gene: TRBJ2-7; D gene: -; clone size: -
CDR3 protein: CASSASTGEGYEQYF; CDR3 DNA: TGTGCCAGCAGCGCCTCGACAGGGGAGGGATACGAGCAGTACTTC; V gene: TRBV9; J gene: TRBJ2-7; D gene: -; clone size: -
CDR3 protein: CASSFGGAYNEQFF; CDR3 DNA: TGTGCCAGCAGCTTTGGCGGGGCCTACAATGAGCAGTTCTTC; V gene: TRBV5-6; J gene: TRBJ2-1; D gene: -; clone size: -
CDR3 protein: CASSLYRTLLSGELFF; CDR3 DNA: TGTGCCAGCAGCTTATATCGGACCCTTTTGTCCGGGGAGCTGTTTTTT; V gene: TRBV7-2; J gene: TRBJ2-2; D gene: -; clone size: -
CDR3 protein: CSVRTSGSYEQYF; CDR3 DNA: TGCAGCGTAAGGACTAGCGGCTCCTACGAGCAGTACTTC; V gene: TRBV29-1; J gene: TRBJ2-7; D gene: TRBD2; clone size: -
CDR3 protein: CASSPTPSSYNEQFF; CDR3 DNA: TGTGCCAGCAGTCCGACCCCGAGCTCCTACAATGAGCAGTTCTTC; V gene: TRBV4-2; J gene: TRBJ2-1; D gene: -; clone size: -
CDR3 protein: CASTSGGGWTEAFF; CDR3 DNA: TGTGCCAGCACCTCTGGAGGGGGATGGACTGAAGCTTTCTTT; V gene: TRBV7-8; J gene: TRBJ1-1; D gene: -; clone size: -
CDR3 protein: CSVMNSLNRQFF; CDR3 DNA: TGCAGCGTTATGAACAGCCTGAATCGGCAGTTCTTC; V gene: TRBV29-1; J gene: TRBJ2-1; D gene: -; clone size: -
CDR3 protein: CASSGTSGDSYEQYF; CDR3 DNA: TGTGCCAGCAGCGGGACTAGCGGGGACTCCTACGAGCAGTACTTC; V gene: TRBV9; J gene: TRBJ2-7; D gene: TRBD2; clone size: -
CDR3 protein: CASSLDLGGPSQETQYF; CDR3 DNA: TGTGCCAGCAGCTTAGATCTCGGGGGGCCGAGCCAAGAGACCCAGTACTTC; V gene: TRBV7-2; J gene: TRBJ2-5; D gene: -; clone size: -
CDR3 protein: CASSLVSGGSYEQYF; CDR3 DNA: TGTGCCAGCAGCTTAGTGTCAGGCGGCTCCTACGAGCAGTACTTC; V gene: TRBV13; J gene: TRBJ2-7; D gene: -; clone size: -
CDR3 protein: CASSKAGTGCGYTF; CDR3 DNA: TGTGCCAGCAGCAAAGCGGGGACAGGCTGTGGCTACACCTTC; V gene: TRBV21-1; J gene: TRBJ1-2; D gene: -; clone size: once
CDR3 protein: CASRGVTYNEQFF; CDR3 DNA: TGTGCCAGCAGGGGAGTAACCTACAATGAGCAGTTCTTC; V gene: TRBV9; J gene: TRBJ2-1; D gene: -; clone size: -
CDR3 protein: CASSDETGDEKLFF; CDR3 DNA: TGCGCCAGCAGTGATGAGACAGGGGACGAAAAACTGTTTTTT; V gene: TRBV10-1; J gene: TRBJ1-4; D gene: TRBD1; clone size: -
CDR3 protein: CASSYSDSGLIEQYF; CDR3 DNA: TGCGCCAGCAGCTATTCAGACAGTGGACTAATTGAGCAGTACTTC; V gene: TRBV4-1; J gene: TRBJ2-7; D gene: -; clone size: once
CDR3 protein: CASGPFYEQYF; CDR3 DNA: TGTGCCAGCGGGCCGTTCTACGAGCAGTACTTC; V gene: TRBV27; J gene: TRBJ2-7; D gene: -; clone size: -
CDR3 protein: CASTTQVGGQGGYTF; CDR3 DNA: TGTGCCAGCACCACTCAGGTGGGGGGGCAGGGTGGCTACACCTTC; V gene: TRBV28; J gene: TRBJ1-2; D gene: -; clone size: -
CDR3 protein: CAISEGPGGYSPLHF; CDR3 DNA: TGTGCCATCTCCGAGGGGCCTGGTGGGTATTCACCCCTCCACTTT; V gene: TRBV10-3; J gene: TRBJ1-6; D gene: -; clone size: -
CDR3 protein: CASSSSGRVF; CDR3 DNA: TGTGCCAGCAGCTCTTCGGGACGGGTGTTT; V gene: TRBV6-1; J gene: TRBJ1-1; D gene: -; clone size: -
CDR3 protein: CASSVGTNIYEQYF; CDR3 DNA: TGTGCCAGCAGCGTAGGCACTAACATCTACGAGCAGTACTTC; V gene: TRBV9; J gene: TRBJ2-7; D gene: -; clone size: -
CDR3 protein: CASSLGQGSAYEQYF; CDR3 DNA: TGTGCCAGCAGCTTAGGACAGGGATCGGCCTACGAGCAGTACTTC; V gene: TRBV7-6; J gene: TRBJ2-7; D gene: TRBD1; clone size: -
CDR3 protein: CASSPGSRLGDEQFF; CDR3 DNA: TGTGCCAGCAGCCCCGGGTCACGGCTCGGAGATGAGCAGTTCTTC; V gene: TRBV2; J gene: TRBJ2-1; D gene: -; clone size: once
CDR3 protein: CASSLRTATAPENPIKNTIYF; CDR3 DNA: TGTGCCAGCAGTCTACGGACAGCTACCGCCCCCGAGAACCCCATCAAAAACACCATATATTTT; V gene: TRBV28; J gene: TRBJ1-3; D gene: -; clone size: -
CDR3 protein: CASSWLTDTQYF; CDR3 DNA: TGTGCCAGCAGCTGGCTCACAGATACGCAGTATTTT; V gene: TRBV5-6; J gene: TRBJ2-3; D gene: -; clone size: -
CDR3 protein: CASSPPGQGRYGYTF; CDR3 DNA: TGTGCCAGCAGCCCCCCGGGACAGGGGCGCTATGGCTACACCTTC; V gene: TRBV7-8; J gene: TRBJ1-2; D gene: TRBD1; clone size: -
CDR3 protein: CASSSGTGTEAFF; CDR3 DNA: TGCGCCAGCAGCTCTGGGACGGGGACTGAAGCTTTCTTT; V gene: TRBV5-1; J gene: TRBJ1-1; D gene: -; clone size: -
CDR3 protein: CASSSQGTGGYNEQFF; CDR3 DNA: TGCGCCAGCAGTTCACAGGGGACAGGGGGCTACAATGAGCAGTTCTTC; V gene: TRBV27; J gene: TRBJ2-1; D gene: TRBD1; clone size: -
CDR3 protein: CASSSGYGNTIYF; CDR3 DNA: TGTGCCAGCAGCTCCGGATACGGAAACACCATATATTTT; V gene: TRBV7-6; J gene: TRBJ1-3; D gene: -; clone size: -
CDR3 protein: CASSLRVGGPSYNEQFF; CDR3 DNA: TGTGCCAGCAGCCTCCGGGTGGGGGGGCCTTCCTACAATGAGCAGTTCTTC; V gene: TRBV11-2; J gene: TRBJ2-1; D gene: -; clone size: once
CDR3 protein: CASSPPGPNTEAFF; CDR3 DNA: TGTGCCAGCTCACCACCGGGGCCGAACACTGAAGCTTTCTTT; V gene: TRBV18; J gene: TRBJ1-1; D gene: -; clone size: -
CDR3 protein: CANHRQGAGEAFF; CDR3 DNA: TGTGCCAACCACCGGCAGGGGGCTGGAGAAGCTTTCTTT; V gene: TRBV2; J gene: TRBJ1-1; D gene: TRBD1; clone size: -
CDR3 protein: CASSPTTGANTEAFF; CDR3 DNA: TGTGCCAGCAGTCCCACGACAGGGGCGAACACTGAAGCTTTCTTT; V gene: TRBV27; J gene: TRBJ1-1; D gene: TRBD1; clone size: -
CDR3 protein: CASSVGQFNEQFF; CDR3 DNA: TGTGCCAGCAGCGTTGGACAATTCAATGAGCAGTTCTTC; V gene: TRBV9; J gene: TRBJ2-1; D gene: -; clone size: -
CDR3 protein: CASSLVGGPGHSEQYF; CDR3 DNA: TGTGCCAGCAGCTTAGTAGGTGGGCCGGGACACAGCGAGCAGTACTTC; V gene: TRBV7-2; J gene: TRBJ2-7; D gene: -; clone size: -
CDR3 protein: CASSPGQQETQYF; CDR3 DNA: TGTGCCAGCTCACCCGGACAGCAAGAGACCCAGTACTTC; V gene: TRBV18; J gene: TRBJ2-5; D gene: -; clone size: -
CDR3 protein: CASTKASSGNTIYF; CDR3 DNA: TGTGCCAGTACAAAGGCTAGCTCTGGAAACACCATATATTTT; V gene: TRBV19; J gene: TRBJ1-3; D gene: -; clone size: -
CDR3 protein: CASSDGDEQYF; CDR3 DNA: TGCGCCAGCAGTGATGGGGACGAGCAGTACTTC; V gene: TRBV10-2; J gene: TRBJ2-7; D gene: -; clone size: -
CDR3 protein: CASSLWTGNSNEQFF; CDR3 DNA: TGTGCCAGCAGTTTATGGACTGGGAACAGCAATGAGCAGTTCTTC; V gene: TRBV27; J gene: TRBJ2-1; D gene: -; clone size: -
CDR3 protein: CASSPQGPNYGYTF; CDR3 DNA: TGTGCCAGCAGCCCCCAGGGTCCTAACTATGGCTACACCTTC; V gene: TRBV7-9; J gene: TRBJ1-2; D gene: -; clone size: -
CDR3 protein: CASSEGVGQGIYEQYF; CDR3 DNA: TGTGCCAGCAGTGAAGGAGTTGGCCAGGGGATCTACGAGCAGTACTTC; V gene: TRBV6-1; J gene: TRBJ2-7; D gene: -; clone size: once
CDR3 protein: CASSFIPYNEQFF; CDR3 DNA: TGTGCCAGCAGCTTCATCCCCTACAATGAGCAGTTCTTC; V gene: TRBV5-4; J gene: TRBJ2-1; D gene: -; clone size: -
CDR3 protein: CASSLGTGGLNEQFF; CDR3 DNA: TGTGCCAGCAGTTTAGGGACAGGGGGCTTGAATGAGCAGTTCTTC; V gene: TRBV27; J gene: TRBJ2-1; D gene: TRBD1; clone size: once
CDR3 protein: CASSFYAAATVQQETQYF; CDR3 DNA: TGTGCCAGCAGCTTTTATGCGGCAGCGACAGTCCAGCAAGAGACCCAGTACTTC; V gene: TRBV5-5; J gene: TRBJ2-5; D gene: -; clone size: -
CDR3 protein: CASSLGDNEQFF; CDR3 DNA: TGTGCCAGCAGCTTAGGGGACAATGAGCAGTTCTTC; V gene: TRBV7-9; J gene: TRBJ2-1; D gene: -; clone size: once